This T cell receptor (beta chain) was sequenced in a study of early T cells in non-severe SARS-CoV-2 infection. Background on the study: Chains were not paired, and sequencing was done on bulk RNA from unsorted whole blood. Study-level findings and limits: VDJdb matches were skewed toward anti-spike CD8 T cell responses.

Turning to this clonotype: Its target is not known.

cDNA molecules, individually, were tagged with unique molecular identifiers. MiXCR was run by TCRdb on the 5' RACE reads, yielding one entry per CDR3 protein. The sample has 48,000 or so distinct CDR3 sequences; approximately 6% are singletons. The germline V gene encodes CDR1 SGHNT and CDR2 YYREEE (reference sequence). V was shortened by 1 base and J by 6 bases, with 8 bases between the two germline ends. The CDR3 is 12 amino acids. This TCR came from an adult who was a healthcare worker with PCR-confirmed SARS-CoV-2 infection or an uninfected control (not recorded which). Sequences were derived from whole blood, sampled at baseline. The chain uses TRBV5-4 and TRBJ2-7; tentative D call: TRBD1 (5 bases). The CDR3 is CASSLSRAEQYF. The CDR3 DNA reads as TGTGCCAGCAGCTTGAGCAGGGCCGAGCAGTACTTC.